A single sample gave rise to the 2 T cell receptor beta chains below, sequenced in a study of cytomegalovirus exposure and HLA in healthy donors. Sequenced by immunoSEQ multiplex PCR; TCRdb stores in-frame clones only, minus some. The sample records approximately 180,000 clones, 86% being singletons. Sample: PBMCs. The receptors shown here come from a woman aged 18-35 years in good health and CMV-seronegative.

The CDR3 is CAWNDGRGEETQYF. The CDR3 DNA sequence: TGTGCCTGGAATGATGGGCGGGGGGAAGAGACCCAGTACTTC. This sequence joins TRBV30 and TRBJ2-5, with 8 bases fitting TRBD2. The V gene's germline CDR1 is GTSNPN and CDR2 SVGIG (reference sequence). Trimming at V came to 4 bases and at J to 3 bases, leaving 7 bases not matched to a gene. The CDR3 sequence is 14 residues long.

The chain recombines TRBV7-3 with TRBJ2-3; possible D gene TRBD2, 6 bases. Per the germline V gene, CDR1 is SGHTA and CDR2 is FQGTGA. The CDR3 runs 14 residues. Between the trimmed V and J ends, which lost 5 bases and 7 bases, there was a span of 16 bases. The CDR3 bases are TGTGCCAGCAGCGAAACCGGGACTTCCTATACGCAGTATTTT. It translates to CASSETGTSYTQYF.